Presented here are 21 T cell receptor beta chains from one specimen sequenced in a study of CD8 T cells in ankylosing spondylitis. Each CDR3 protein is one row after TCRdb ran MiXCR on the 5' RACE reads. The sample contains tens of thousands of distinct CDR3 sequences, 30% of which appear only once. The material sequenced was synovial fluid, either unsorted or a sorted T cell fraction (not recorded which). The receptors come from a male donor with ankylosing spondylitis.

CDR3 coding DNA: TGTGCCAGCACAAATGGGGGGGGATTTAACACTGAAGCTTTCTTT. Translated, it gives CASTNGGGFNTEAFF. V is TRBV7-9 and J is TRBJ1-1; TRBD1 is a possible D gene (5 bases). Looked up from germline, CDR1 is SEHNR and CDR2 is FQNEAQ (reference sequence). The CDR3 sequence is 15 residues long. V was clipped by 7 bases and J by 2 bases, with 17 bases between them.

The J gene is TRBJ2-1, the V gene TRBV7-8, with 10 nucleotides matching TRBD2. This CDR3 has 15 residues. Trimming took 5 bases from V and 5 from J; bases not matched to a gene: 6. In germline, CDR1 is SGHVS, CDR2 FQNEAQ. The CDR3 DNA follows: TGTGCCAGCAGCCTCACTAGCGGGAAAAACAATGAGCAGTTCTTC. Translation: CASSLTSGKNNEQFF.

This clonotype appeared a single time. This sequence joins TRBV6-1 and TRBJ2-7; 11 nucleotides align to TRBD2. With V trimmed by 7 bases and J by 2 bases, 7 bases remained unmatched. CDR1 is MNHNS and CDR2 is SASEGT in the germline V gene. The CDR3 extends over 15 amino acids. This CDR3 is CASTILAGDTYEQYF. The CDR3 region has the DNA TGTGCCAGCACAATACTAGCGGGAGACACCTACGAGCAGTACTTC.

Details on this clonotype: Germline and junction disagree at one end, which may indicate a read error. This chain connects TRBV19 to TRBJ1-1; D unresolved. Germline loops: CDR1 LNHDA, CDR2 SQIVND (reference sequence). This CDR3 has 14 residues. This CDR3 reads CASSIEAANTEALF. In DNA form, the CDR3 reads TGTGCCAGTAGTATAGAGGCAGCGAACACTGAAGCTTTGTTT.

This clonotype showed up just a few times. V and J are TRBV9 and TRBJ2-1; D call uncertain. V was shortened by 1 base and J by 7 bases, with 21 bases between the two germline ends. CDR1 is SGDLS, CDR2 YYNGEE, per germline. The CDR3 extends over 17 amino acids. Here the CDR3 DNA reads TGTGCCAGCAGCGTACCCCCTGAGGCACCACGGAATAATGAGCAGTTCTTC. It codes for CASSVPPEAPRNNEQFF.

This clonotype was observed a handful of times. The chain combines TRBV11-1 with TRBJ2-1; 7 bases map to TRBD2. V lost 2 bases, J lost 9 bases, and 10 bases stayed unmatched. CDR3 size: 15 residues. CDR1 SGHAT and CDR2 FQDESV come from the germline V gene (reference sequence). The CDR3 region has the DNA TGTGCCAGCAGCTTAATAATGGATCGCGGGGGTGAGCAGTTCTTC. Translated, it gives CASSLIMDRGGEQFF.

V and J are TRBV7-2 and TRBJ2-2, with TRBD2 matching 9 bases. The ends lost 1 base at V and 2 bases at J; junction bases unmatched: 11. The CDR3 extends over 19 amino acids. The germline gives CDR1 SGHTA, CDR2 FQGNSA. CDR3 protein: CASSLGVGTSGYNTGELFF. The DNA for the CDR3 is TGTGCCAGCAGCTTAGGCGTAGGAACTAGCGGGTATAACACCGGGGAGCTGTTTTTT.

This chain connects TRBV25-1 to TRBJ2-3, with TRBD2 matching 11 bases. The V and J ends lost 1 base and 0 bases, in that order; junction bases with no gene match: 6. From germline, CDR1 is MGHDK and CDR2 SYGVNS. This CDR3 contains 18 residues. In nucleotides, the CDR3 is TGTGCCAGCAGTGAATGGGCTACTAGCGGGAGTAGCACAGATACGCAGTATTTT. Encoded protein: CASSEWATSGSSTDTQYF. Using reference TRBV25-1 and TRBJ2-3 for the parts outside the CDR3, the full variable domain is EADIYQTPRYLVIGTGKKITLECSQTMGHDKMYWYQQDPGMELHLIHYSYGVNSTEKGDLSSESTVSRIRTEHFPLTLESARPSHTSQYLCASSEWATSGSSTDTQYFGPGTRLTVL.

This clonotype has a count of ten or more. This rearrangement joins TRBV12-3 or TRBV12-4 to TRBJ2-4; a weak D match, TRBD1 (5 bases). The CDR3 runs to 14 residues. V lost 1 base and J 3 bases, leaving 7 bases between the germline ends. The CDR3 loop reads CASSLETDKNIQYF. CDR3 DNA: TGTGCCAGCAGTTTAGAGACAGACAAAAACATTCAGTACTTC.

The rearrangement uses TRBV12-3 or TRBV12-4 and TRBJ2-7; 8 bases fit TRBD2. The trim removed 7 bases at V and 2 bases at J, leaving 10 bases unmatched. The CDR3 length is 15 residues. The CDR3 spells CASKLGGAGAYEQYF. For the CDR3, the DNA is TGTGCCAGCAAACTAGGGGGAGCGGGAGCCTACGAGCAGTACTTC.

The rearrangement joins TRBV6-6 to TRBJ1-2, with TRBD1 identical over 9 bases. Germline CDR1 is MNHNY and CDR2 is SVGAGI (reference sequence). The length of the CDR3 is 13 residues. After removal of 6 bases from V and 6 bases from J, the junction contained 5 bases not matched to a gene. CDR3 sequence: CASRAGTGNGYTF. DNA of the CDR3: TGTGCCAGCAGAGCCGGGACAGGGAATGGCTACACCTTC.

The CDR3 DNA sequence: TGTGCCAGCAGCTTCACCGGGCTGGGGGATGGCTACACCTTC. Translated: CASSFTGLGDGYTF. The chain is built from TRBV7-2 and TRBJ1-2; the D gene is possibly TRBD1 (5 bases). V was clipped by 3 bases and J by 6 bases, with 14 bases between them. Germline V CDR1 and CDR2: SGHTA, FQGNSA. The CDR3 runs 14 residues. Together with reference TRBV7-2 and TRBJ1-2, the CDR3 gives the full variable domain: GAGVSQSPSNKVTEKGKDVELRCDPISGHTALYWYRQSLGQGLEFLIYFQGNSAPDKSGLPSDRFSAERTGGSVSTLTIQRTQQEDSAVYLCASSFTGLGDGYTFGSGTRLTVV.

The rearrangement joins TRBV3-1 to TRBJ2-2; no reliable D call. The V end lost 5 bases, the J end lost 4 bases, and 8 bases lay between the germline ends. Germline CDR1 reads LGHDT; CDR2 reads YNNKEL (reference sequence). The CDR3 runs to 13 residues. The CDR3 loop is CASSVGITGELFF. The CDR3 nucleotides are TGTGCCAGCAGCGTAGGGATCACCGGGGAGCTGTTTTTT.

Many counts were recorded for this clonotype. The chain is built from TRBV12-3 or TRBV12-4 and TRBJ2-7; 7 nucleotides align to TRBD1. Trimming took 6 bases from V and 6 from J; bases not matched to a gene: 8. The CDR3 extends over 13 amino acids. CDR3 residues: CASSPRQGGEQYV. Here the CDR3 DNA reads TGTGCCAGCAGCCCCCGACAGGGCGGCGAGCAGTACGTC.

DNA of the CDR3: TGTGCCAGCAGTGTTCTAGCGGGAGAGGCGGATGAGCAGTTCTTC. Its translation is CASSVLAGEADEQFF. The J gene is TRBJ2-1, the V gene TRBV6-1; 10 nucleotides agree with TRBD2. Germline loops: CDR1 MNHNS, CDR2 SASEGT. The CDR3 spans 15 residues. The J segment lost 8 bases and the V segment lost 4 bases, leaving 8 bases of the junction unmatched.

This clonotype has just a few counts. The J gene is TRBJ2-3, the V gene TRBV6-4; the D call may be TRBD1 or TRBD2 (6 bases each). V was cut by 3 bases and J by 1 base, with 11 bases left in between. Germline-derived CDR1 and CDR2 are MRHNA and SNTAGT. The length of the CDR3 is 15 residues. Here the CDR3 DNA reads TGTGCCAGCAGTGAAGAGGGGGGAGGCACAGATACGCAGTATTTT. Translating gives CASSEEGGGTDTQYF.

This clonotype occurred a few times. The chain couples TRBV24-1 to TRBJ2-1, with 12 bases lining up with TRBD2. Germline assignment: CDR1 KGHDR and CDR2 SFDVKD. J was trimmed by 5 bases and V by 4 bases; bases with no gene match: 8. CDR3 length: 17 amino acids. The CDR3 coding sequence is TGTGCCACCAGTGACCGATCACTAGCGGGAGGAGACAATGAGCAGTTCTTC. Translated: CATSDRSLAGGDNEQFF.

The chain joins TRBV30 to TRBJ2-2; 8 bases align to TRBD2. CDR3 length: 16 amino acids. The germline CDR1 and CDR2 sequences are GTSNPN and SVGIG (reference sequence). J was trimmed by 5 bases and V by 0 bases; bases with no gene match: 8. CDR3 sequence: CAWSVRGGRWTGELFF. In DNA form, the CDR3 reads TGTGCCTGGAGTGTACGGGGCGGGAGGTGGACCGGGGAGCTGTTTTTT.

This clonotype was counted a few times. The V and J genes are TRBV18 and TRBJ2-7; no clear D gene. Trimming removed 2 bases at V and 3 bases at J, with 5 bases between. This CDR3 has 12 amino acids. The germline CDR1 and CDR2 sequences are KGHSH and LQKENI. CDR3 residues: CASSPGSYEQYV. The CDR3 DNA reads TGTGCCAGCTCACCAGGCAGCTACGAGCAGTACGTC.

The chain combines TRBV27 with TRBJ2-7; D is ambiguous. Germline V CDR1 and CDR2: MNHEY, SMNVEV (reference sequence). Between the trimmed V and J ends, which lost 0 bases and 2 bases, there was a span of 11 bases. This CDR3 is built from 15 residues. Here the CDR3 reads CASSLSGGSPYEQYF. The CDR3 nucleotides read TGTGCCAGCAGTTTATCAGGCGGCAGCCCCTACGAGCAGTACTTC.

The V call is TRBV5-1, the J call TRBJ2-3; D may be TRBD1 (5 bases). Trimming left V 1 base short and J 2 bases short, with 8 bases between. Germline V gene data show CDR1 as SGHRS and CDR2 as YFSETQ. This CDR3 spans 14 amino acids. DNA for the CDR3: TGCGCCAGCAGCTTGAATGGGGCCACAGATACGCAGTATTTT. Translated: CASSLNGATDTQYF.